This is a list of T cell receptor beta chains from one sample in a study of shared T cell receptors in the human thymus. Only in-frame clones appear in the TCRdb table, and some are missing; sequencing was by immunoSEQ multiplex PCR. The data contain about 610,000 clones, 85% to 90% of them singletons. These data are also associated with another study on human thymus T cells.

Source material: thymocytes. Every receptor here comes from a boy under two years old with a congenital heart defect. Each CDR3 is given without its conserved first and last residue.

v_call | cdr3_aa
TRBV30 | AWNRIRGNYGYT
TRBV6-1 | ASRGTGEHEQY
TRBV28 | ASSFRPSGNTIY
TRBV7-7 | ASRPSGGETQY
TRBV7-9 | ASSLAGQGYNEQF
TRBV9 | ASSPPGTSGRTDTQY
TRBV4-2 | ASSQGWRGKDEQY
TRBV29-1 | SVLNEKLF
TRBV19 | ASSWAGGRETQY
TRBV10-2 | ASRTSRSYEQY
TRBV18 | ASSPVGGHTEAF
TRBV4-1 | ASSQGDRDNEQF
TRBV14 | ASSHALGLAGGDPGELF
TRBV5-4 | ASRRMGSGNGYT
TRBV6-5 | ASSPRVDSNETQY
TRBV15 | ATSSTGTGRPAPGNTIY
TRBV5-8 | ASSLEGQTYEQY
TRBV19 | ASSHSGRGTGELF
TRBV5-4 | ASSFRLAEDIIRTDTQY
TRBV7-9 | ASSLQETNEKLF
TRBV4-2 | ASSQDPRASGREKDTQY
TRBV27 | ASSQGADPLFYEQY
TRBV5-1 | ASSPQTEDTEAF
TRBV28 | ASSLDRARADTQY
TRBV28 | ASSSWTSGPTYNEQF
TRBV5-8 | ASSLGGDQPQH
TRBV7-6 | ASSPKNRGNIQY
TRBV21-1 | AGKKGGGYT
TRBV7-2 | ASSLGRSGRATEQF
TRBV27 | ASSFLRQGALYEQY
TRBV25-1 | ASSTEREGPREQY
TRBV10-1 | ASSEWLAHTGGDTQY
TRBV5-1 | ASSLWGQGAYGYT
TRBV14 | ASGPGLAGEHEQF
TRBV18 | ASSPRRVILGNVLT
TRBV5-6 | ASSCRQRLVGNTIY
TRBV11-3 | ASSSGQGVNEQY
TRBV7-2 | ATKTSRTDTQY
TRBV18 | ASSETGGPYSNQPQH
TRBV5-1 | ASSRRSGGQY
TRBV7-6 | ASSQAYRSYNEQF
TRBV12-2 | ASRLSLGQTPCADTQY
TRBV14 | ASSQGVAGGSYEQY
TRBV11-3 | ASSFPGGEKRGTGELF
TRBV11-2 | ASSLRFGTRVNEQF
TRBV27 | ASRPLAGVVPQY
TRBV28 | ASIRGQGAINEQF
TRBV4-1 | ASSHGDDRFMDTQY
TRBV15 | ATSSQREGDDEQF
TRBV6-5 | ASRQASNQPQH
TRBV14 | ASSTQGNYGYT
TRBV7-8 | ASSLENGGLNEQY
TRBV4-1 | ASSQGRGLAVVSEQF
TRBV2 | ASSDRAEASGKYSEQY